What follows are 9 T cell receptor beta chains derived from one specimen sequenced in a study of PD-1 blockade in classical Hodgkin lymphoma. Time point specified: newly diagnosed, previously untreated cHL patient sample. Some clones are missing from TCRdb's copy, which holds only in-frame ones; the method was immunoSEQ multiplex PCR. The sample carries around 17,000 clones, roughly 81% recorded once. Sequencing was carried out using peripheral blood mononuclear cells (PBMCs). The receptors were sampled from a human donor with classical Hodgkin lymphoma.

The genes are TRBV4-2 and TRBJ2-1; D call uncertain. This CDR3 is built from 12 residues. Germline V lookup: CDR1 LGHNA, CDR2 YNFKEQ. The germline V and J ends were trimmed by 0 bases and 12 bases, with 9 bases remaining between them. CDR3 residues: CASSQDGVRQFF. The CDR3 bases are TGTGCCAGCAGCCAAGATGGAGTGCGGCAGTTCTTC.

The gene calls are TRBV29-1 and TRBJ1-1; no reliable D call. The V end lost 3 bases, the J end lost 0 bases, and 11 bases lay between the germline ends. There are 14 residues in the CDR3. The germline V gene encodes CDR1 SQVTM and CDR2 ANQGSEA. The CDR3 DNA is TGCAGCGTTGACAAAATTGGATTGAACACTGAAGCTTTCTTT. Amino acids: CSVDKIGLNTEAFF.

The V and J genes are TRBV19 and TRBJ2-6, with a weak D call TRBD1 (6 bases). V lost 4 bases, J lost 0 bases, and 13 bases lay in between. CDR3 size: 17 residues. Germline CDR1 and CDR2: LNHDA and SQIVND (reference sequence). In DNA form, the CDR3 reads TGTGCCAGTAGTACCGACAGGTCCTACTCTGGGGCCAACGTCCTGACTTTC. Amino acids: CASSTDRSYSGANVLTF.

The chain uses TRBV10-1 and TRBJ2-1; TRBD2 matches 8 bases. Looked up from germline, CDR1 is WNHNN and CDR2 is SYGVQD (reference sequence). The CDR3 is made up of 14 amino acids. V shed 3 bases, J shed 7 bases, and the junction held 5 bases outside the gene matches. The CDR3 DNA sequence: TGCGCCAGCAGTGATGGCGGGAGGCGTAATGAGCAGTTCTTC. It yields the protein CASSDGGRRNEQFF.

This clone was picked up a small number of times. This rearrangement joins TRBV18 to TRBJ2-5, with unresolved D. The germline V and J ends were trimmed by 3 bases and 2 bases, with 7 bases remaining between them. The CDR3 is 13 residues long. Germline CDR1 is KGHSH and CDR2 is LQKENI. DNA of the CDR3: TGTGCCAGCTCACCTATAATTCAAGAGACCCAGTACTTC. Its translation is CASSPIIQETQYF.

DNA of the CDR3: TGTGCCAGCAGTTTAGAATCGACAGGGTGGACCGGGGAGCTGTTTTTT. It is translated as CASSLESTGWTGELFF. The J gene is TRBJ2-2, the V gene TRBV28, with 7 bases fitting TRBD1. CDR1 and CDR2 (germline): MDHEN, SYDVKM. With V trimmed by 2 bases and J by 5 bases, 8 bases remained unmatched. This CDR3 comprises 16 residues.

This clone was picked up a small number of times. The chain employs TRBV6-4 and TRBJ2-3, with 9 bases lining up with TRBD2. Per the germline V gene, CDR1 is MRHNA and CDR2 is SNTAGT. With 6 bases clipped from V and 0 bases from J, the junction kept 4 bases outside the gene matches. CDR3 length: 15 amino acids. CDR3 loop: CASSATSGSTDTQYF. The CDR3 nucleotides read TGTGCCAGCAGCGCTACTAGCGGGAGCACAGATACGCAGTATTTT.

V usage is TRBV25-1 and J usage is TRBJ2-5, with TRBD1 as a possible D gene (5 bases). V lost 3 bases and J lost 2, with 7 bases in between. The CDR3 is made up of 13 amino acids. From germline, CDR1 is MGHDK and CDR2 SYGVNS. In DNA form, the CDR3 reads TGTGCCAGCAGTGAGCCAGGGCAAGAGACCCAGTACTTC. Its protein product is CASSEPGQETQYF.

The rearrangement joins TRBV29-1 to TRBJ2-5; maybe TRBD1 (5 bases). Germline lookup yields CDR1 SQVTM and CDR2 ANQGSEA. The CDR3 is made up of 14 amino acids. V was pared by 5 bases and J by 1 base, with 14 bases between. The CDR3 reads CSVLYRISQETQYF. CDR3 DNA sequence: TGCAGCGTTTTGTACAGGATTTCCCAAGAGACCCAGTACTTC.